Listed here are 6 T cell receptor beta chains from one sample, sequenced in a study of shared clonotypes between healthy human individuals. Clones were sequenced by immunoSEQ multiplex PCR, and TCRdb holds only the in-frame ones, with some missing. The sample yields roughly 2,300,000 clones, roughly 90% seen once. The sequencing sample was made of naive CD4+ T cells from PBMCs. Subset specified: CD45RA+ positively selected. The receptors were gathered from a man between 18 and 29 years old in good health. Some clones in this sample may be carry-over from other donors' samples.

The chain carries TRBV2 and TRBJ1-5; the D gene is possibly TRBD1 (5 bases). The germline V gene has CDR1 SNHLY and CDR2 FYNNEI. The CDR3 sequence is 14 residues long. Trimming shortened V by 3 bases and J by 4 bases, and 10 bases separated the two germline ends. CDR3 in amino acids: CASSDRGPNQPQHF. For the CDR3, the DNA is TGTGCCAGCAGTGATAGGGGCCCGAATCAGCCCCAGCATTTT.

This clone came up a few times. The chain couples TRBV28 to TRBJ1-2; the D is unclear. V lost 6 bases and J lost 5, with 10 bases in between. This CDR3 contains 12 residues. The germline V gene encodes CDR1 MDHEN and CDR2 SYDVKM. CDR3 residues: CASRGEVYGYTF. The CDR3 DNA reads as TGTGCCAGCAGGGGAGAAGTGTATGGCTACACCTTC.

This sequence joins TRBV6-1 and TRBJ1-5; TRBD1 aligns across 8 bases. Per germline, CDR1 MNHNS and CDR2 SASEGT. V shed 8 bases, J shed 2 bases, and the junction held 8 bases outside the gene matches. The CDR3 consists of 15 residues. The CDR3 DNA reads TGTGCCAGCCTGGACAGGGTTGACGGCAATCAGCCCCAGCATTTT. Translated, it gives CASLDRVDGNQPQHF.

J is TRBJ1-5 and V is TRBV7-8; 7 bases are shared with TRBD1. Germline V lookup: CDR1 SGHVS, CDR2 FQNEAQ. V shed 2 bases, J shed 1 base, and the junction held 8 bases outside the gene matches. This CDR3 has 17 residues. CDR3 bases: TGTGCCAGCAGCTTAAGGGGGCAGGGTGTAAGCAATCAGCCCCAGCATTTT. This translates into CASSLRGQGVSNQPQHF.

Here the CDR3 DNA reads TGTGCCAGCTCACTCGGGACTTACTCGAACACCGGGGAGCTGTTTTTT. Translating it yields CASSLGTYSNTGELFF. This chain uses TRBV18 with TRBJ2-2; perhaps TRBD2 as D (6 bases). V was trimmed by 4 bases and J by 0 bases, leaving 12 bases between them. Germline CDR1 is KGHSH and CDR2 is LQKENI. The CDR3 consists of 16 residues.

This chain links TRBV4-1 with TRBJ1-2; TRBD1 matches 7 bases. V lost 6 bases, J lost 2 bases, and 9 bases stayed unmatched. Germline CDR1 and CDR2: MGHRA and YSYEKL. The CDR3 length is 15 residues. The DNA of the CDR3 is TGCGCCAGCAGACCAACAGGGGCGCTGAACTATGGCTACACCTTC. It yields the protein CASRPTGALNYGYTF.